This T cell receptor beta chain appears in the sequencing data of a study of vaccination and CD4 T cells after COVID-19. In the study overall: Two Hispanic individuals were among six male and four female convalescent patients. At a median around 100 days (range 35 to 161) after diagnosis, post-COVID samples were drawn. The cells in question were stimulated using overlapping spike peptides derived from SARS-CoV-2, HCoV-NL63, HCoV-OC43 and HCoV-229E.

This clonotype occurred a few times. Antigen specificity is unknown. Documented treatment: approximately nine-day PBMC culture with coronavirus spike peptide pools or control peptides (ViraFEST assay). Between the trimmed V and J ends, which lost 4 bases and 3 bases, there was a span of 15 bases. This CDR3 is built from 15 residues. CDR1 is MGHRA, CDR2 YSYEKL, per germline. At the Johns Hopkins FTIC core, DNA taken from cultured CD4+ T cells was sequenced by way of the Oncomine TCR Beta short-read assay. TCRdb reprocessed the PCR reads via MiXCR and lists one record per CDR3 protein. The top ten hold roughly 10% of the sample, which has 15,000 to 20,000 distinct CDR3 sequences, roughly 56% seen once.

Material: CD4+ T cells from blood, cultured in vitro. The TCR comes from a human donor who had recovered from COVID-19. The chain links TRBV4-1 to TRBJ1-2; maybe TRBD1 (5 bases). The CDR3 protein is CASSLWDVGHYGYTF. CDR3 nucleotides: TGCGCCAGCAGCCTCTGGGACGTAGGACACTATGGCTACACCTTC.